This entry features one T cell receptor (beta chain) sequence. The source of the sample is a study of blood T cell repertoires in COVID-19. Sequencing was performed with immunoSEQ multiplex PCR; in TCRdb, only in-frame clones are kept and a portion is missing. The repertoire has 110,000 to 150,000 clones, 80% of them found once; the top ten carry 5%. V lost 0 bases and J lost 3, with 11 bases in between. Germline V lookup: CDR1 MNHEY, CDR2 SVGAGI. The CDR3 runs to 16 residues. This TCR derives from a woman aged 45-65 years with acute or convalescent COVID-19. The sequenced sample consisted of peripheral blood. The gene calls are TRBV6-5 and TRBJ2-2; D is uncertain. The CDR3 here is CASSYSWSSHTGELFF. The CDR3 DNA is TGTGCCAGCAGTTACTCATGGAGCTCCCACACCGGGGAGCTGTTTTTT.